These 4 T cell receptor beta chains originate from one sample sequenced in a study of lymphopenia after photon versus proton radiotherapy. Using immunoSEQ multiplex PCR, the repertoire was profiled, and TCRdb retains in-frame clones only, with some absent. The sample carries some 70,000 clones, 80% to 90% recorded once. Specimen: peripheral blood, collected from a patient treated with proton-based radiotherapy. These receptors originate from a man older than 75 with esophageal cancer.

This chain joins TRBV5-6 and TRBJ2-6; D possibly matches TRBD1 or TRBD2 (5 bases each). Germline V gene data show CDR1 as SGHDT and CDR2 as YYEEEE. This CDR3 comprises 15 residues. The V and J ends lost 2 bases and 3 bases respectively, with 9 bases between them. The CDR3 here is CASSFGAGGANVLTF. CDR3 sequence (DNA): TGTGCCAGCAGCTTCGGGGCGGGTGGGGCCAACGTCCTGACTTTC.

The chain has TRBV5-1 and TRBJ1-1; D ambiguous. The CDR3 is made up of 15 amino acids. V was trimmed by 1 base and J by 0 bases, leaving 10 bases between them. CDR1 and CDR2 (germline): SGHRS, YFSETQ. The CDR3 reads CASSLRTGMNTEAFF. The CDR3 bases are TGCGCCAGCAGCTTGAGGACGGGTATGAACACTGAAGCTTTCTTT.

The chain links TRBV19 to TRBJ1-5; TRBD1 agrees at 7 bases. V was clipped by 8 bases and J by 2 bases; unmatched bases: 15. This CDR3 region has 17 residues. Per the germline V gene, CDR1 is LNHDA and CDR2 is SQIVND (reference sequence). CDR3 amino acids: CASLKASTGLRNQPQHF. CDR3 bases: TGTGCCAGTTTGAAGGCCTCGACAGGGTTACGCAATCAGCCCCAGCATTTT.

V and J are TRBV7-2 and TRBJ2-2, with a tentative D call TRBD2 (6 bases). The CDR3 is 16 residues long. The V gene lost 0 bases and the J gene lost 0 bases, with 8 bases spanning the gap. Germline loops: CDR1 SGHTA, CDR2 FQGNSA. The CDR3 here is CASSLAGGTNTGELFF. CDR3 nucleotide sequence: TGTGCCAGCAGCTTAGCGGGGGGTACGAACACCGGGGAGCTGTTTTTT.